The clone carrying this T cell receptor beta chain was seen only a few times. TCRdb fed the 5' RACE reads into MiXCR, producing one record per CDR3 protein. The sample lists about 230,000 distinct CDR3 sequences, 6.5% to 7.5% occurring once. This CDR3 has 13 amino acids. CDR1 is SGHTA, CDR2 FQGNSA, per germline. Trimming cost V 3 bases and J 5 bases, with 9 bases left between them. This sample stems from a study of T cells after yellow fever vaccination. Study-level information: Low-cell-number fractions were prepared with SMART-Seq v4 Ultra Low Input.

The TCR originated in a man younger than 40 who received the YFV17D yellow fever vaccine. The material was CD4+ T cells sorted from PBMCs, obtained on the day of the yellow fever booster vaccination. This rearrangement joins TRBV7-2 to TRBJ2-3; D is unclear. CDR3 nucleotide sequence: TGTGCCAGCAGCTTTCTCGCGGTAGATACGCAGTATTTT. This codes for CASSFLAVDTQYF.